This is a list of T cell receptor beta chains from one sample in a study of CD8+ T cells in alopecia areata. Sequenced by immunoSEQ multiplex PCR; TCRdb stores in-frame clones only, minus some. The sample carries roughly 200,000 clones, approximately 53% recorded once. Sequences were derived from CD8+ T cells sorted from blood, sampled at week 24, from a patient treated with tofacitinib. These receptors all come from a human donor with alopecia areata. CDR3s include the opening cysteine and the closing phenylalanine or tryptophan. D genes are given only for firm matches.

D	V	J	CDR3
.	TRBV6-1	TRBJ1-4	CASRRRDQAYEKLFF
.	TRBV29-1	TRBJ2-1	CSVDRQGGDEQFF
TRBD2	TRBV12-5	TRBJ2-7	CASAQQREGDEQYF
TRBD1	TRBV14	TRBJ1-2	CASSRQGSTGYGYTF
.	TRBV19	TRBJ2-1	CASSMSGKNEQFF
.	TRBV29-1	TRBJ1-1	CSVVRTEAFF
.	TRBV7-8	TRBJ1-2	CASSLGGPMEANYGYTF
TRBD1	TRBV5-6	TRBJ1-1	CASSPPTGGEFGTEAFF
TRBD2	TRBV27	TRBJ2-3	CASSPLGASGASTDTQYF
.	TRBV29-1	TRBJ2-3	CSAPGPAGLSDTQYF
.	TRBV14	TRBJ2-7	CASSQVTHTSYEQYF
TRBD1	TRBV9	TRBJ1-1	CASSPTGVFRSNTEAFF
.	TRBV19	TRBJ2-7	CASSIIGFEEQYF
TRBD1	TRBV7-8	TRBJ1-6	CASSFTEGQGSSPLHF
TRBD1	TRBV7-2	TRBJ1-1	CASSKGTGLNTEAFF
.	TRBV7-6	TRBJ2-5	CASSTGTETQYF
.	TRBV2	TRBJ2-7	CASRPGTPYEQYF
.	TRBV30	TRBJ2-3	CAWSVYAADTQYF
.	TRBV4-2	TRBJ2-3	CASSQDNGDDTQYF
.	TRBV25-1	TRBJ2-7	CASTGGGEQYF
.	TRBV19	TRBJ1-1	CASSMGGTEAFF
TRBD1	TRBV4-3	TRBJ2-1	CASAWGDRGYNEQFF
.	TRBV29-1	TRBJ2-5	CSVDPDGEETQYF
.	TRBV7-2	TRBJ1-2	CASSLIAGREGYTF
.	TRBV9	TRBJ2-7	CASSAASGFYNEQYF
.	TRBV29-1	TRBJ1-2	CSVVTENYGYTF
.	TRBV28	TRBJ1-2	CASSLFQDSNYGYTF
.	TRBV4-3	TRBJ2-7	CASSQDDVGGEGHEQYF
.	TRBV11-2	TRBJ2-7	CASSSHRSGGTYEQYF
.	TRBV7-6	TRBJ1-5	CASSLQGGQPQHF
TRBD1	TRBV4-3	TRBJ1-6	CASSQDRDSPLHF
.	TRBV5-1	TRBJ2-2	CASSLVLDPANTGELFF
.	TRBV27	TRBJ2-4	CASPPRHF
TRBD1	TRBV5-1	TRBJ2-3	CASSQQGQGARDTQYF
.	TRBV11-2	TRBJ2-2	CASSQTGIRRTNTGELFF